This is a list of T cell receptor beta chains from one sample in a study of OX40 agonist ivuxolimab in advanced cancers. The protocol was immunoSEQ multiplex PCR, while the TCRdb copy is restricted to in-frame clones and leaves out a portion. The sample lists 70,000 to 95,000 clones; about nine tenths were seen once. Material: CD4+ or CD8+ T cells sorted from blood, obtained in a trial of the OX40 agonist ivuxolimab. These receptors were collected from an adult with an advanced solid tumor such as melanoma, head and neck, liver or kidney cancer. The CDR3 runs from the conserved cysteine through the conserved F or W. The D gene is left open where the match is weak. Only some rows state a clone size, as once, few, many or a class for expanded clones.

>TRBV6-5|-|TRBJ1-1|once
CASSPRQITEAFF
TGTGCCAGCAGCCCGCGACAGATCACTGAAGCTTTCTTT
>TRBV5-6|-|TRBJ2-4|-
CASSLDGVENIQYF
TGTGCCAGCAGCTTGGACGGGGTGGAAAACATTCAGTACTTC
>TRBV6-6|-|TRBJ1-2|-
CASRQINNYGYTF
TGTGCCAGCAGGCAGATCAATAACTATGGCTACACCTTC
>TRBV5-6|TRBD2|TRBJ2-7|-
CASRTSGRSYEQYF
TGTGCTAGCAGGACTAGCGGGAGATCCTACGAGCAGTACTTC
>TRBV29-1|TRBD1|TRBJ1-1|-
CSVERTGQGTEAFF
TGCAGCGTTGAAAGGACAGGGCAGGGCACTGAAGCTTTCTTT
>TRBV27|TRBD1|TRBJ2-3|-
CASSPPTGVCF
TGTGCCAGCAGTCCCCCGACAGGGGTTTGCTTT
>TRBV5-1|-|TRBJ1-2|-
CASSLDSPYGYTF
TGCGCCAGCAGCTTGGACAGTCCCTATGGCTACACCTTC
>TRBV21-1|-|TRBJ2-5|-
CASTQPATNRGPMSQETQYF
TGTGCCAGCACCCAACCCGCCACAAACAGGGGACCGATGTCCCAAGAGACCCAGTACTTC
>TRBV13|TRBD2|TRBJ2-1|-
CASSMGASGKYNEQFF
TGTGCCAGCAGCATGGGAGCCAGCGGGAAATACAATGAGCAGTTCTTC
>TRBV29-1|-|TRBJ2-2|-
CSVESQGNGELFF
TGCAGCGTCGAATCACAGGGAAACGGGGAGCTGTTTTTT
>TRBV18|TRBD1|TRBJ1-4|-
CASSQKTGAYEKLFF
TGTGCCAGCTCCCAAAAGACAGGGGCATATGAAAAACTGTTTTTT
>TRBV7-6|TRBD2|TRBJ2-1|-
CASSFTRTSGNNEQFF
TGTGCCAGCAGCTTCACCAGGACTAGCGGAAACAATGAGCAGTTCTTC
>TRBV6-5|TRBD2|TRBJ2-1|-
CASRSGRLTYNEQFF
TGTGCCAGCAGGTCCGGGAGGTTAACCTACAATGAGCAGTTCTTC
>TRBV6-5|-|TRBJ1-2|-
CASSPDGIYGYTF
TGTGCCAGCAGTCCGGACGGAATCTATGGCTACACCTTC
>TRBV7-2|TRBD2|TRBJ2-7|-
CASSSGRGAYEQYF
TGTGCCAGCAGCTCCGGGAGGGGGGCCTACGAGCAGTACTTC
>TRBV5-1|-|TRBJ2-3|-
CASSPGITRGTDTQYF
TGCGCCAGCAGCCCAGGGATCACTCGAGGCACAGATACGCAGTATTTT
>TRBV30|-|TRBJ1-1|-
CAWTPGQMNTEAFF
TGTGCCTGGACCCCGGGACAAATGAACACTGAAGCTTTCTTT
>TRBV5-8|TRBD2|TRBJ2-1|-
CASSLVLAGGDEQFF
TGTGCCAGCAGCTTGGTACTAGCGGGAGGTGATGAGCAGTTCTTC
>TRBV21-1|-|TRBJ2-7|-
CASSVRDSDTEYEQYF
TGTGCCAGCAGCGTAAGGGACTCCGACACTGAGTACGAGCAGTACTTC
>TRBV5-1|TRBD2|TRBJ2-1|-
CASTPLAGGGNEQFF
TGCGCCAGCACCCCCCTAGCGGGGGGTGGGAATGAGCAGTTCTTC
>TRBV6-6|-|TRBJ2-2|-
CASSYSSGANTGELFF
TGTGCCAGCAGTTACTCAAGCGGAGCGAACACCGGGGAGCTGTTTTTT
>TRBV5-1|-|TRBJ1-4|-
CASSLAIGEKLFF
TGCGCCAGCAGCTTGGCCATAGGTGAAAAACTGTTTTTT
>TRBV2|-|TRBJ1-5|-
CASSSNPGDQPQHF
TGTGCCAGCAGTTCGAATCCAGGGGATCAGCCCCAGCATTTT
>TRBV18|-|TRBJ2-2|medium-sized
CASSPLAARNTGELFF
TGTGCCAGCTCACCATTGGCAGCTAGGAACACCGGGGAGCTGTTTTTT
>TRBV6-1|TRBD1|TRBJ1-2|-
CASVQGAANYGYTF
TGTGCCAGCGTGCAGGGGGCCGCTAACTATGGCTACACCTTC
>TRBV5-4|TRBD1|TRBJ2-2|few
CASSLGGQGAGGELFF
TGTGCCAGCAGCTTGGGGGGACAGGGGGCCGGCGGGGAGCTGTTTTTT
>TRBV2|-|TRBJ2-5|-
CASSRTEETQYF
TGTGCCAGCAGTAGGACAGAAGAGACCCAGTACTTC
>TRBV7-9|TRBD1|TRBJ1-4|once
CASSPGQGREKLFF
TGTGCCAGCAGCCCGGGACAGGGCCGTGAAAAACTGTTTTTT
>TRBV18|-|TRBJ2-7|-
CASSFSGTASYEQYF
TGTGCCAGCTCATTCTCCGGGACTGCCTCCTACGAGCAGTACTTC
>TRBV6-5|TRBD2|TRBJ2-1|-
CASSPGGSYNEQFF
TGTGCCAGCAGTCCGGGCGGGAGTTACAATGAGCAGTTCTTC
>TRBV18|-|TRBJ2-7|-
CASSPRGWAGEQYF
TGTGCCAGCTCACCCCGCGGCTGGGCCGGCGAGCAGTACTTC
>TRBV27|-|TRBJ1-2|-
CASSPFGGGGYTF
TGTGCCAGCAGTCCCTTTGGCGGGGGAGGCTACACCTTC
>TRBV12-5|-|TRBJ2-3|-
CASGQGSTDTQYF
TGTGCTAGTGGTCAGGGTTCCACAGATACGCAGTATTTT
>TRBV20-1|-|TRBJ2-3|-
CSASFGKQYF
TGCAGTGCTAGTTTTGGGAAACAGTATTTT
>TRBV7-2|TRBD1|TRBJ1-3|-
CASSSDRGDGNTIYF
TGTGCCAGCAGCTCAGACAGGGGGGATGGAAACACCATATATTTT
>TRBV27|TRBD1|TRBJ1-1|-
CASVDPGGHTEAFF
TGTGCCAGCGTCGACCCAGGGGGCCACACTGAAGCTTTCTTT
>TRBV10-2|TRBD2|TRBJ2-3|-
CASRVAGGADTQYF
TGCGCCAGCAGGGTAGCGGGAGGGGCAGATACGCAGTATTTT
>TRBV19|TRBD1|TRBJ1-5|-
CASSLQGGNQPQHF
TGTGCCAGTAGTTTACAGGGGGGCAATCAGCCCCAGCATTTT